This TCR beta chain comes out of a study of OX40 agonist ivuxolimab in advanced cancers. On the study more broadly: Dose-escalation patients suffered from hepatocellular carcinoma, melanoma, renal cell or head and neck cancer.

V was shortened by 7 bases and J by 1 base, with 7 bases between the two germline ends. Germline CDR1 is LNHDA and CDR2 is SQIVND (reference sequence). This CDR3 contains 13 residues. Findings of the study overall: At 0.1 to 3.0 mg/kg, CD4+ and CD8+ blood T cells expanded clonally by week 6.

Profiled with immunoSEQ multiplex PCR; TCRdb holds only in-frame clones, not every one. Of about 61,000 clones listed, over 80% are singletons. A word on this clone: The antigen is not known.

The chain carries TRBV19 and TRBJ2-2; D is uncertain. This clonotype originated in an adult with an advanced solid tumor such as melanoma, head and neck, liver or kidney cancer. Here the sequenced sample was CD4+ or CD8+ T cells sorted from blood, taken in a trial of the OX40 agonist ivuxolimab. DNA of the CDR3: TGTGCCAGTACGGACGGGAACACCGGGGAGCTGTTTTTT. Amino acids: CASTDGNTGELFF.